This TCR beta chain was documented in a study of T cell responses to AZD1222 COVID-19 vaccine (dated by TCRdb to 2020 to 2022). For context, the study as a whole: Because spike-specific TCR depth and breadth did not differ between the two schedules, AZD1222 recipients who got a second dose at roughly 4 weeks were pooled with those who got a second dose at roughly 12 weeks. A total of 230 to 250 trial participants underwent TCR sequencing, of whom some 210 received two doses of AZD1222 and about 26 received two doses of the MenACWY control vaccine. Trial participants were enrolled by age into subgroups of 18-55, 56-69 and 70-plus years, and 148, 28 and 57 TCR-sequenced participants, respectively, were included in these subgroups.

What this sample's time point label stands for: baseline before first vaccination. Samples from vaccinated people were obtained from the UK trials COV001 and COV002, which included a single-blind randomized controlled phase 2/3 trial of AZD1222 (ChAdOx1 nCoV-19) in healthy adults. For TCRbeta chain sequencing, PBMC samples were collected from trial participants at day 0 and at day 28 after the second dose. General study outcomes and caveats: Reportedly, almost half of the unique spike-specific TCRs recognized epitopes lying outside the regions that are mutated in the B.1.351 and B.1.1.7 variants. Most participants were white British and females outnumbered males, and the authors suggested that clonal diversity may have been underestimated. Because no day 14 peak-response samples were available, the repertoires could be characterized only after the peak T cell response. Spike-specific TCR breadth and depth rose significantly after two AZD1222 doses compared with day 0 and with MenACWY recipients. The 56-69-year group was small, and its depth increase did not reach significance, likely because of low power. The whole spike protein was spanned by vaccine-associated CD4 TCRs, and dominant responses were seen in regions 160-218 and 743-854. Only six AZD1222 recipients were SARS-CoV-2 seropositive at baseline, limiting conclusions about previously exposed vaccinees.

Of note for this clone: No antigen is known for it. No quality values exist for individual bases; no much larger clone is one base distant.

Inclusive of the bounding cysteine and phenylalanine, the CDR3 is 12 residues long. The sequence is cut down to CDR3 DNA, 36 bases in frame from base 1. V is shortened by 1 base, J by 4 bases, and the region joining them spans 4 bases. CDR1 and CDR2 are drawn from the germline V gene (reference sequence): LNHNV, YYDKDF. The CDR3 regions of human TCRbeta chains were analyzed by immunosequencing. The authors processed their data as follows. Repertoire TCRs were checked for matches against a reference library of SARS-CoV-2-specific TCRs that had been generated using the MIRA antigen-specificity platform. Breadth meant the fraction of unique TCRs that were SARS-CoV-2-associated, whereas depth meant the fraction of total T cells that were SARS-CoV-2-associated. Using the MIRA data, each spike-specific TCR was assigned both to the spike region to which the TCR was reactive and to a CD4 or CD8 class. Log10-transformed breadth and depth values were compared by one-way ANOVA with Sidak's multiple comparisons tests. The immuneACCESS repertoire file appears here via TCRdb, limited to in-frame rearrangements. These files lack a portion of the clones; in checked studies, under half of the deficit traces to unresolved V genes, and the cause of the others is not known. V, J and clone size were drawn from that table, and D and trimming were deduced from the DNA. This sample has approximately 180,000 clones in its table, and around nine tenths of those were observed once. 2.6% of the sample is held by the ten biggest clonotypes.

The material sequenced was peripheral blood, taken on day 0 of AZD1222 vaccination. This receptor was taken from an adult in good health. Recombination connected TRBV15 to TRBJ1-1; the D gene cannot be named for sure. The nucleotide sequence is given as TGTGCCACCAGCAGAGGAGGCACTGAAGCTTTCTTT. The encoded protein is CATSRGGTEAFF.